Each of the 10 T cell receptor beta chains below was sequenced from the same sample in a study of post-analysis software for immune sequencing data. The study, taken as a whole, reports: There were five or six TRBV segments more frequent in patients than controls, and TRBV5-6, TRBV5-1 and TRBV20-1 were among them.

Built from TCR beta cDNA, the libraries had unique molecular identifiers in them. TCRdb recomputed calls from the PCR reads with MiXCR, one row per CDR3 protein. The sample yields about 200,000 distinct CDR3 sequences, around 30% seen once. Their cognate antigens are unknown. Sequencing input: blood. The receptor set was obtained from a girl aged 2-17 years with multiple sclerosis.

This clonotype has a handful of counts. The V gene is TRBV14, the J gene TRBJ1-6; a possible D gene is TRBD1 (5 bases). Germline CDR1 and CDR2: SGHDN and FVKESK. The germline V and J ends were trimmed by 0 bases and 5 bases, with 11 bases remaining between them. CDR3 length equals 16 residues. Here the CDR3 DNA reads TGTGCCAGCAGCCAAGATCGTGGGGGGGATAATTCACCCCTCCACTTT. As protein: CASSQDRGGDNSPLHF.

V is TRBV4-3 and J is TRBJ2-1; no clear D gene. V was trimmed by 1 base and J by 6 bases, leaving 10 bases between them. This CDR3 has 14 residues. The germline CDR1 and CDR2 sequences are LGHNA and YSLEER. CDR3 loop: CASSQVYSLNEQFF. The CDR3 bases are TGCGCCAGCAGCCAAGTGTACTCCCTCAATGAGCAGTTCTTC.

The chain couples TRBV6-1 to TRBJ1-5; possibly TRBD1 for D (5 bases). This CDR3 comprises 14 residues. Per the germline V gene, CDR1 is MNHNS and CDR2 is SASEGT. Trimming left V 6 bases short and J 6 bases short, with 15 bases between. This chain's CDR3 is CASRLQGIVQPQHF. In DNA, the CDR3 is TGTGCCAGCAGACTCCAGGGAATTGTTCAGCCCCAGCATTTT.

This clonotype was detected ten times or more. The V call is TRBV24-1, the J call TRBJ2-3; perhaps TRBD2 as D (6 bases). Germline V gene sequence: CDR1 KGHDR, CDR2 SFDVKD. The length of the CDR3 is 16 residues. Trimming cost V 9 bases and J 0 bases, with 18 bases left between them. The CDR3 DNA follows: TGTGCCACCTCATCCCCGGGCGGGACCAGCACAGATACGCAGTATTTT. It is translated as CATSSPGGTSTDTQYF.

The J gene is TRBJ1-3, the V gene TRBV15, with TRBD1 matching 7 bases. Germline V gives CDR1 LNHNV, CDR2 YYDKDF (reference sequence). The junction had 9 bases not matched to a gene; V was cut back by 0 bases and J by 4 bases. The CDR3 contains 17 residues. The CDR3 sequence is CATSRDFGGTAGNTIYF. CDR3 bases: TGTGCCACCAGCAGAGATTTCGGAGGGACAGCGGGAAACACCATATATTTT. The variable domain in full, completed from reference TRBV15 and TRBJ1-3, reads DAMVIQNPRYQVTQFGKPVTLSCSQTLNHNVMYWYQQKSSQAPKLLFHYYDKDFNNEADTPDNFQSRRPNTSFCFLDIRSPGLGDTAMYLCATSRDFGGTAGNTIYFGEGSWLTVV.

This clonotype appeared a few times. V usage is TRBV3-1 and J usage is TRBJ2-3; possibly TRBD2 for D (6 bases). Germline V gives CDR1 LGHDT, CDR2 YNNKEL (reference sequence). This CDR3 is 14 amino acids long. The V gene lost 3 bases and the J gene lost 0 bases, with 7 bases spanning the gap. The CDR3 loop is CASSHGTSTDTQYF. The CDR3 DNA sequence: TGTGCCAGCAGCCATGGGACTAGCACAGATACGCAGTATTTT.

This chain joins TRBV20-1 and TRBJ2-3; 7 bases fit TRBD2. CDR3 length: 16 amino acids. Germline CDR1 is DFQATT and CDR2 is SNEGSKA (reference sequence). V shed 4 bases and J 1 base; nucleotides not matched to a gene: 11. CDR3 sequence reads: CSAMGGSRGGTDTQYF. The CDR3 coding sequence is TGCAGTGCTATGGGAGGTAGCCGGGGGGGCACAGATACGCAGTATTTT.

This clonotype was counted only a few times. The J gene is TRBJ1-2, the V gene TRBV4-1, with D uncertain. The length of the CDR3 is 16 residues. The V end was cut by 2 bases, the J end by 0 bases, with 13 bases between. Germline assignment: CDR1 MGHRA and CDR2 YSYEKL. CDR3 nucleotides: TGCGCCAGCAGCCAAATCGACGGAAAAACTAACTATGGCTACACCTTC. This gives the protein CASSQIDGKTNYGYTF.

This clonotype was seen ten or more times. This chain uses TRBV10-3 with TRBJ2-1; D is uncertain. The V end lost 4 bases, the J end lost 2 bases, and 12 bases lay between the germline ends. The CDR3 extends over 15 amino acids. Germline V gene sequence: CDR1 ENHRY, CDR2 SYGVKD. The CDR3 sequence is CAISGTGPPYNEQFF. CDR3 coding DNA: TGTGCCATCAGTGGGACCGGGCCACCCTACAATGAGCAGTTCTTC.

This clonotype turned up a few times. The chain is built from TRBV6-6 and TRBJ1-2, with D unclear. The ends were cut back, 6 bases at V and 0 bases at J, with 11 bases in the middle. Germline loops: CDR1 MNHNY, CDR2 SVGAGI (reference sequence). This CDR3 spans 14 amino acids. In DNA, the CDR3 is TGTGCCAGCAGGTATGCGGGAGCTAACTATGGCTACACCTTC. Translated: CASRYAGANYGYTF.